The 30 T cell receptor beta chains below were found in one sample sequenced in a study of CXCR3-negative and CXCR3-positive naive CD8 T cells. Study-wide results and caveats: Comparison of naive cells showed more hydrophobic TRB CDR3s in CXCR3-positive than in CXCR3-negative naive cells.

5' RACE that incorporated UMI labels was used to prepare the TRB cDNA libraries. TCRdb re-called the 5' RACE reads and shows each CDR3 protein once, DNA omitted. The listing contains 100,000 to 150,000 distinct CDR3 sequences. Antigens of these TCRs are unknown. The sequenced sample was naive CXCR3+ CD8+ T cells from blood. The sample's subset: CD45RO-CCR7+CD27+CD95- naive CD8+ T cells expressing CXCR3 (TNR3+). These receptors were taken from a human donor in good health. Some clones in this sample may be carry-over from other donors' samples.

The chain couples TRBV19 to TRBJ2-1; the TRBD1 assignment by TCRdb is unverifiable without DNA. This CDR3 has 16 residues. The germline gives CDR1 LNHDA, CDR2 SQIVND (reference sequence). The chain's CDR3 is CASSIGGRGRPNEQFF.

The rearrangement uses TRBV21-1 and TRBJ2-7; TCRdb proposes TRBD2, but this gene call is untestable without DNA. TRBV21-1 is a recognized pseudogene. This CDR3 has 15 amino acids. The CDR3 sequence: CASSKRTSLRDEQYF.

This chain joins TRBV12-3 or TRBV12-4 and TRBJ2-5; the D call from TCRdb, TRBD1, cannot be confirmed without DNA. This CDR3 region has 13 residues. CDR3 region: CASSSQGGGTQYF.

CDR3 loop: CASSYGADDGYTF. This sequence joins TRBV6-2 or TRBV6-3 and TRBJ1-2; TCRdb names TRBD1, which stays unverified in the absence of DNA. Germline V gene lookup returns CDR1 MNHEY and CDR2 SVGEGT. The CDR3 covers 13 residues.

CDR3 residues: CASKLNGWTGEGEQYF. The chain uses TRBV7-2 and TRBJ2-7; without DNA, the TCRdb call of TRBD1 cannot be checked. CDR1 is SGHTA, CDR2 FQGNSA, per germline. The CDR3 spans 16 residues.

The V and J genes are TRBV6-2 or TRBV6-3 and TRBJ2-5; the TRBD2 assignment by TCRdb is unverifiable without DNA. The CDR3 sequence is 12 residues long. CDR1 MNHEY and CDR2 SVGEGT come from the germline V gene. This CDR3 is CASSLAGGAQYF.

V gene TRBV28 combines with J gene TRBJ2-1. The CDR3 spans 14 residues. The germline gives CDR1 MDHEN, CDR2 SYDVKM. The CDR3 loop is CASSSDFSYNEQFF.

The V gene is TRBV1, the J gene TRBJ2-1; the TRBD2 assignment by TCRdb is unverifiable without DNA. TRBV1 is marked as a pseudogene. The CDR3 is 16 residues long. The CDR3 is CTSSQDPRPAYNEQFF.

The V call is TRBV9, the J call TRBJ2-1; absent DNA, TCRdb's TRBD2 call cannot be checked. The CDR3 extends over 18 amino acids. Germline assignment: CDR1 SGDLS and CDR2 YYNGEE. The chain's CDR3 is CASSVGRLAGGPGDEQFF.

V and J are TRBV9 and TRBJ2-7; TCRdb's D call, TRBD2, is unchecked because there is no DNA. CDR3 length equals 16 residues. The germline V gene encodes CDR1 SGDLS and CDR2 YYNGEE. The CDR3 sequence: CASSVHSGGPRVEQYF.

The chain links TRBV7-9 to TRBJ2-7; TCRdb's assignment of TRBD1 cannot be checked, as there is no DNA. The CDR3 spans 14 residues. Germline CDR1 is SEHNR and CDR2 is FQNEAQ (reference sequence). The CDR3 protein is CASSHHTGFDEQYF.

The chain combines TRBV5-6 with TRBJ2-5; the D call of TRBD1 rests on TCRdb alone, since no DNA is present to check it. The CDR3 is 15 residues long. Germline V CDR1 and CDR2: SGHDT, YYEEEE. The CDR3 loop reads CASRYTRDSQETQYF. Based on the CDR3 plus reference TRBV5-6 and TRBJ2-5, the full variable domain is DAGVTQSPTHLIKTRGQQVTLRCSPKSGHDTVSWYQQALGQGPQFIFQYYEEEERQRGNFPDRFSGHQFPNYSSELNVNALLLGDSALYLCASRYTRDSQETQYFGPGTRLLVL.

The chain couples TRBV28 to TRBJ1-2. There are 13 residues in the CDR3. The germline gives CDR1 MDHEN, CDR2 SYDVKM. The CDR3 loop reads CASSLSRRDGYTF.

This rearrangement joins TRBV7-9 to TRBJ2-6; absent DNA, TCRdb's TRBD1 call cannot be checked. The CDR3 spans 15 residues. Germline CDR1 and CDR2: SEHNR and FQNEAQ (reference sequence). This chain's CDR3 is CASTPADSGANVLTF.

The chain's CDR3 is CASRIADTQYF. The chain links TRBV25-1 to TRBJ2-3. The CDR3 loop spans 11 amino acids. Looked up from germline, CDR1 is MGHDK and CDR2 is SYGVNS.

The rearrangement joins TRBV29-1 to TRBJ2-1. The CDR3 sequence is 13 residues long. CDR1 is SQVTM and CDR2 is ANQGSEA in the germline V gene. CDR3 residues: CSAEVSSYNEQFF.

This sequence joins TRBV5-5 and TRBJ1-5; TCRdb outputs TRBD1, but without DNA this stays unchecked. Germline V CDR1 and CDR2: SGHKS, YYEKEE (reference sequence). The CDR3 is made up of 16 amino acids. The CDR3 reads CASSLLGDRVNQPQHF.

The chain joins TRBV29-1 to TRBJ2-5. Looked up from germline, CDR1 is SQVTM and CDR2 is ANQGSEA. CDR3 length: 11 residues. CDR3 residues: CSVDILETQYF.

The chain couples TRBV19 to TRBJ2-1. Germline V CDR1 and CDR2: LNHDA, SQIVND (reference sequence). The CDR3 extends over 15 amino acids. The CDR3 loop is CASSVDGTSYNEQFF. The variable domain in full, with the rest retrieved from reference TRBV19 and TRBJ2-1, is DGGITQSPKYLFRKEGQNVTLSCEQNLNHDAMYWYRQDPGQGLRLIYYSQIVNDFQKGDIAEGYSVSREKKESFPLTVTSAQKNPTAFYLCASSVDGTSYNEQFFGPGTRLTVL.

The V gene is TRBV6-2 or TRBV6-3, the J gene TRBJ2-2; TCRdb gives TRBD2 as the D gene, but with no DNA this cannot be confirmed. CDR3 length: 15 residues. Germline V gene sequence: CDR1 MNHEY, CDR2 SVGEGT. CDR3 sequence reads: CASSSVPRGPGELFF.

This chain links TRBV5-1 with TRBJ1-6. CDR3 length: 14 amino acids. Germline assignment: CDR1 SGHRS and CDR2 YFSETQ. The CDR3 reads CASSLGLSDSPLHF. Full variable domain (remainder filled in from reference TRBV5-1 and TRBJ1-6): KAGVTQTPRYLIKTRGQQVTLSCSPISGHRSVSWYQQTPGQGLQFLFEYFSETQRNKGNFPGRFSGRQFSNSRSEMNVSTLELGDSALYLCASSLGLSDSPLHFGNGTRLTVT.

V gene TRBV7-9 combines with J gene TRBJ2-1; TCRdb indicates TRBD2, and absent DNA this call remains unverified. CDR1 and CDR2 (germline): SEHNR, FQNEAQ (reference sequence). This CDR3 has 15 residues. The CDR3: CASSPQRGGRNEQFF. The entire variable domain, with the rest obtained from reference TRBV7-9 and TRBJ2-1, is as follows: DTGVSQNPRHKITKRGQNVTFRCDPISEHNRLYWYRQTLGQGPEFLTYFQNEAQLEKSRLLSDRFSAERPKGSFSTLEIQRTEQGDSAMYLCASSPQRGGRNEQFFGPGTRLTVL.

V is TRBV28 and J is TRBJ1-5; the D call of TRBD1 rests on TCRdb alone, since no DNA is present to check it. From germline, CDR1 is MDHEN and CDR2 SYDVKM. The CDR3 has 17 amino acids. CDR3 sequence: CASSPPLIGAGNQPQHF.

This chain links TRBV21-1 with TRBJ2-2; TCRdb outputs TRBD1, but without DNA this stays unchecked. TRBV21-1 is classified as a pseudogene. The CDR3 has 14 residues. CDR3 protein: CASLSQGAGGELFF.

This rearrangement joins TRBV20-1 to TRBJ2-1; no DNA is available, so the TRBD2 call from TCRdb remains unchecked. Germline values: CDR1 DFQATT, CDR2 SNEGSKA (reference sequence). The CDR3 is 14 amino acids. The CDR3: CSARDLAGHNEQFF.

The V call is TRBV28, the J call TRBJ2-7. Germline V gives CDR1 MDHEN, CDR2 SYDVKM. The CDR3 length is 14 residues. This CDR3 reads CASSLQDSSYEQYF.

The J gene is TRBJ1-1, the V gene TRBV7-3; TCRdb selects TRBD1, and the lack of DNA leaves this call unchecked. Germline CDR1 reads SGHTA; CDR2 reads FQGTGA. The CDR3 loop spans 13 amino acids. The CDR3 loop is CASSLGGGSEAFF.

This sequence joins TRBV7-6 and TRBJ1-1. This CDR3 contains 16 residues. CDR1 is SGHVS and CDR2 is FNYEAQ in the germline V gene. The CDR3 here is CASSQEGGQGGTEAFF.

The CDR3 sequence: CASSPWTDAYEQYF. V and J are TRBV3-1 and TRBJ2-7; TCRdb picks TRBD1, but there is no DNA to check that call. The CDR3 spans 14 residues. Germline CDR1 is LGHDT and CDR2 is YNNKEL (reference sequence).

V is TRBV29-1 and J is TRBJ2-7; the TCRdb call, TRBD1, lacks DNA for checking. The CDR3 sequence is 15 residues long. Germline loops: CDR1 SQVTM, CDR2 ANQGSEA. The CDR3 loop is CSVFVLDRGPYEQYF.